The 22 T cell receptor beta chains given below trace back to one sample, sequenced in a study of neurological immune-mediated disorders. One entry per CDR3 protein, called by TCRdb with MiXCR from the 5' RACE reads. The repertoire includes about 74,000 distinct CDR3 sequences, around 5.2% of them detected once, and approximately 7% sits in the top ten. Source material: PBMCs. These receptors were taken from a man aged 18 to 35 with multiple sclerosis.

This clonotype was recorded a few times. This could be a read error, since a much larger clone is one nucleotide away. CDR3 bases: TGTGCCATCAGTGAGGACAAAAAAATTCAGTACTTC. It specifies CAISEDKKIQYF. The rearrangement joins TRBV10-3 to TRBJ2-4; D is uncertain. The CDR3 is made up of 12 amino acids. From germline, CDR1 is ENHRY and CDR2 SYGVKD.

Many counts were recorded for this clonotype. The chain has TRBV7-9 and TRBJ2-1; 12 nucleotides align to TRBD2. J was trimmed by 8 bases and V by 3 bases; bases with no gene match: 5. The germline V gene encodes CDR1 SEHNR and CDR2 FQNEAQ (reference sequence). This CDR3 has 15 residues. Here the CDR3 DNA reads TGTGCCAGCAGCTTCAAGACTAGCGGGAGCGATGAGCAGTTCTTC. It codes for CASSFKTSGSDEQFF.

In its sample, this clonotype was seen many times. The rearrangement joins TRBV2 to TRBJ1-6; tentative D call: TRBD1 (5 bases). With 7 bases removed from V and 3 bases from J, the gap between germline ends came to 16 bases. The CDR3 is 16 residues long. In germline, CDR1 is SNHLY, CDR2 FYNNEI. This chain's CDR3 is CASTRGRGFYNSPLHF. CDR3 nucleotides: TGTGCCAGCACCCGGGGACGGGGATTCTATAATTCACCCCTCCACTTT.

There are many counts of this clonotype. The rearrangement links TRBV10-3 to TRBJ2-2; 8 bases map to TRBD1. The J segment lost 1 base and the V segment lost 2 bases, leaving 3 bases of the junction unmatched. CDR3 length equals 16 residues. Germline V gene data show CDR1 as ENHRY and CDR2 as SYGVKD. The CDR3 DNA follows: TGTGCCATCAGTGAGGAAGGGACAGGGAACACCGGGGAGCTGTTTTTT. Amino acids: CAISEEGTGNTGELFF.

This clonotype was seen ten or more times. The rearrangement links TRBV7-2 to TRBJ1-6; D gene unclear. V lost 4 bases and J 6 bases, leaving 10 bases between the germline ends. Germline V gene data show CDR1 as SGHTA and CDR2 as FQGNSA. CDR3 size: 14 residues. DNA for the CDR3: TGTGCCAGCAGCTCTAACAGAGCTAATTCACCCCTCCACTTT. It translates to CASSSNRANSPLHF.

This clonotype was found many times. V and J are TRBV10-3 and TRBJ2-3, with D possibly being TRBD1 or TRBD2 (5 bases each). The CDR3 runs to 17 residues. The V and J ends lost 3 bases and 2 bases respectively, with 18 bases between them. The V gene's germline CDR1 is ENHRY and CDR2 SYGVKD. The DNA of the CDR3 is TGTGCCATCAGTGAAAAAGGTGGGACGTCCTACACAGATACGCAGTATTTT. Amino acids: CAISEKGGTSYTDTQYF.

This clonotype came up many times. The chain couples TRBV7-2 to TRBJ1-1; 7 bases line up with TRBD1. The V gene end was trimmed by 4 bases and the J gene end by 4 bases; junction bases not matched to a gene: 0. The CDR3 covers 12 residues. CDR1 is SGHTA, CDR2 FQGNSA, per germline. For the CDR3, the DNA is TGTGCCAGCAGCTACAGGGGCACTGAAGCTTTCTTT. It specifies CASSYRGTEAFF.

This clonotype was observed many times. The chain is built from TRBV10-3 and TRBJ2-6; 11 nucleotides align to TRBD1. The CDR3 is 17 amino acids. Unmatched junction bases numbered 5, after V lost 6 bases and J lost 1 base. The germline V gene encodes CDR1 ENHRY and CDR2 SYGVKD. This chain's CDR3 is CAISTGQGVSGANVLTF. The CDR3 coding sequence is TGTGCCATCAGCACGGGACAGGGGGTTTCTGGGGCCAACGTCCTGACTTTC.

This clonotype was seen at least ten times. This sequence joins TRBV28 and TRBJ2-7; D is undetermined. The V and J ends lost 7 bases and 1 base respectively, with 23 bases between them. Germline CDR1 and CDR2: MDHEN and SYDVKM. The CDR3 runs 17 residues. The CDR3 coding sequence is TGTGCCAGCACCACCGGTAACGCGGCTAGTGTGTCCTACGAGCAGTACTTC. Amino acid sequence: CASTTGNAASVSYEQYF.

The sample holds many counts of this clonotype. The chain carries TRBV13 and TRBJ2-3, with TRBD2 matching over 13 bases. Germline CDR1 is PRHDT and CDR2 is FYEKMQ (reference sequence). The CDR3 consists of 16 residues. V was clipped by 4 bases and J by 8 bases; unmatched bases: 9. CDR3 nucleotides: TGTGCCAGCAGCTCCCCGGGACTAGCGGGGCCCGGTACGCAGTATTTT. Translated: CASSSPGLAGPGTQYF.

This clonotype was detected ten times or more. The chain recombines TRBV20-1 with TRBJ1-2; a weak D match, TRBD1 (5 bases). In germline, CDR1 is DFQATT, CDR2 SNEGSKA (reference sequence). Trimming stripped 3 bases from V and 5 bases from J, with 10 bases between. This CDR3 is built from 12 residues. The CDR3 bases are TGCAGTGCTAGGCAGGGACCGTATGGCTACACCTTC. It encodes CSARQGPYGYTF.

The sample holds many counts of this clonotype. This rearrangement joins TRBV10-3 to TRBJ1-4; 7 bases fit TRBD1. The CDR3 consists of 13 residues. Germline CDR1 is ENHRY and CDR2 is SYGVKD. V trimming: 8 bases; J trimming: 8 bases; junction bases outside the gene matches: 8. In DNA, the CDR3 is TGTGCCATCCGTTCACAGGGGTGGGAAAAACTGTTTTTT. It is translated as CAIRSQGWEKLFF.

The table lists this clonotype with many counts. CDR3 DNA sequence: TGTGCCAGCAGCTACACTAGCGGGGGGGCAGATACGCAGTATTTT. It codes for CASSYTSGGADTQYF. The V call is TRBV7-8, the J call TRBJ2-3; 13 bases are a match to TRBD2. Trimming cost V 4 bases and J 4 bases; bases outside gene matches: 2. The CDR3 is made up of 15 amino acids. Germline assignment: CDR1 SGHVS and CDR2 FQNEAQ. Full variable domain (outside the CDR3, taken from reference TRBV7-8 and TRBJ2-3): GAGVSQSPRYKVAKRGQDVALRCDPISGHVSLFWYQQALGQGPEFLTYFQNEAQLDKSGLPSDRFFAERPEGSVSTLKIQRTQQEDSAVYLCASSYTSGGADTQYFGPGTRLTVL.

This clonotype was seen repeatedly, ten times or more. This chain links TRBV3-1 with TRBJ2-7, with 8 bases matching TRBD1. Per germline, CDR1 LGHDT and CDR2 YNNKEL (reference sequence). V dropped 0 bases and J dropped 7; count of bases not matched to a gene: 5. This CDR3 is 14 amino acids long. CDR3 sequence (DNA): TGTGCCAGCAGCCAAGATCTCAGGGGGCGTGAGCAGTACTTC. Translating gives CASSQDLRGREQYF.

Worth noting for this clonotype: Compared with germline, one end of the junction differs, possibly owing to a read error. The chain links TRBV18 to TRBJ1-5; TRBD1 aligns across 9 bases. Per the germline V gene, CDR1 is KGHSH and CDR2 is LQKENI. This CDR3 contains 15 residues. Written as DNA, the CDR3 is TGTGCCAGCCAGGACAGGGGTGGACGTGATCAGCCCCAGAATTTT. Encoded protein: CASQDRGGRDQPQNF.

Worth noting for this clonotype: This may arise from a read error, as a much more abundant clone is one base away. This chain uses TRBV5-1 with TRBJ2-1; TRBD2 is a possible D gene (5 bases). Trimming removed 4 bases at V and 10 bases at J, with 15 bases between. Per the germline V gene, CDR1 is SGHRS and CDR2 is YFSETQ. The CDR3 length is 13 residues. The CDR3 DNA reads as TGCGCCAGCAGCAACGAAGCGGTGGAGGAGCAGTTCTTC. Translating it yields CASSNEAVEEQFF.

This clonotype was recorded at least ten times. The chain has TRBV21-1 and TRBJ1-5; the D call of TRBD1 is as the table states it, not checked on the DNA. TRBV21-1 is shown as a pseudogene. The CDR3 contains 14 residues. This CDR3 reads CASSNQGRNQPQNF. Written as DNA, the CDR3 is TGTGCCAGCAGCAACCAGGGGCGGAATCAGCCCCAGAATTTT.

This clonotype was seen many times. The rearrangement links TRBV12-3 or TRBV12-4 to TRBJ1-1, with D maybe TRBD1 (6 bases). The ends were cut back, 7 bases at V and 1 base at J, with 16 bases in the middle. CDR3 size: 15 residues. In DNA form, the CDR3 reads TGTGCCAGCACCCCCGGGGGGGCGCGGAACACTGAAGCTTTCTTT. This encodes CASTPGGARNTEAFF.

This clonotype has at least ten counts. J is TRBJ2-7 and V is TRBV7-2; perhaps TRBD1 as D (5 bases). The CDR3 runs 12 residues. The V end lost 1 base, the J end lost 7 bases, and 8 bases lay between the germline ends. Germline V CDR1 and CDR2: SGHTA, FQGNSA. This chain's CDR3 is CASSLDQGEQYF. CDR3 nucleotide sequence: TGTGCCAGCAGCTTAGACCAGGGTGAGCAGTACTTC.

This clonotype has ten or more counts. This chain uses TRBV5-1 with TRBJ1-1; D unclear. V was shortened by 0 bases and J by 6 bases, with 9 bases between the two germline ends. This CDR3 is 13 amino acids long. CDR1 and CDR2 (germline): SGHRS, YFSETQ. The CDR3 sequence: CASSLDFGPEAFF. CDR3 sequence (DNA): TGCGCCAGCAGCTTGGACTTCGGCCCTGAAGCTTTCTTT.

This clonotype was seen at least ten times. The rearrangement links TRBV5-5 to TRBJ1-1, with a weak D call TRBD1 (5 bases). The V gene lost 2 bases and the J gene lost 0 bases, with 17 bases spanning the gap. The germline gives CDR1 SGHKS, CDR2 YYEKEE (reference sequence). The CDR3 length is 17 residues. For the CDR3, the DNA is TGTGCCAGCAGCTTAGGGACGGCGGATAGATTGAACACTGAAGCTTTCTTT. It yields the protein CASSLGTADRLNTEAFF. The whole variable domain, filled in from reference TRBV5-5 and TRBJ1-1, reads DAGVTQSPTHLIKTRGQQVTLRCSPISGHKSVSWYQQVLGQGPQFIFQYYEKEERGRGNFPDRFSARQFPNYSSELNVNALLLGDSALYLCASSLGTADRLNTEAFFGQGTRLTVV.

This clonotype was counted ten times or more. The gene calls are TRBV27 and TRBJ1-3; TRBD1 agrees at 7 bases. V shed 0 bases and J 10 bases; nucleotides not matched to a gene: 6. Germline V gives CDR1 MNHEY, CDR2 SMNVEV (reference sequence). There are 14 residues in the CDR3. For the CDR3, the DNA is TGTGCCAGCAGTTTATCGGGACAGTCCGGTACCATATATTTT. It translates to CASSLSGQSGTIYF.